The subject of this entry is one TCR beta chain. There is no known antigen for this receptor. No per-base quality is available; no much larger clone lies one base away. Relative to germline, V is 0 bases shorter and J is 5 bases shorter, with 11 bases between their ends. The CDR3 runs 14 amino acids, cysteine and phenylalanine included. Just CDR3 DNA is preserved here, 42 bases in frame from base 1. Sequences SGHRS (CDR1) and YFSETQ (CDR2) are obtained from the germline V gene. This sample was included in a study of blood T cell repertoires in COVID-19 (dated by TCRdb to about 2020). Turning to the overall study: Samples from collaborators originated in the United States, Italy and Spain and spanned both the acute and convalescent phases of COVID-19. The material from the prospective study consisted of cDNA or gDNA derived from T cells, B-cell-depleted T cells, or PBMCs. Deeply sampled blood TCRbeta repertoires from subjects exposed to, actively infected with, or recovered from COVID-19 were included in the dataset. The samples were drawn from the first 160 participants of the ongoing ImmuneRACE study and from about 1,200 subjects provided by 6 global collaborators. HLA class I and class II types, where available, came from metadata supplied by the sample provider rather than from assay-based typing. The repertoires were released in a freely available public database intended as a resource for research on the immune response to SARS-CoV-2. Sample metadata almost always included a de-identified subject ID, COVID-19 status, age in years and sex. The paper as a whole reports these results and caveats: The amount of clinical and demographic metadata varied by source and participant and was provided uncurated.

The immunoSEQ Assay, a bias-controlled multiplex PCR, was used to amplify TCRbeta CDR3 regions from genomic DNA. Concerning the study's data processing: Within the assay, amplification of reference gene primers was used to estimate how many nucleated cells each sample contained. To quantify the absolute abundance of each unique TCRbeta CDR3 rearrangement, sequence reads were collapsed and filtered. Productive Simpson clonality was computed per sample as the square root of Simpson's diversity index over productive rearrangements. The table comes from immuneACCESS by way of TCRdb, which keeps in-frame sequences with V and J called. Part of the clones is missing from these tables; in studies checked, under half for an unresolved V gene and the rest for unknown reasons. The DNA gave D and trimming, while V, J and clone size come from that table. Here the sample has about 440,000 clones; more than 70% occur a single time. 10% to 15% of the sample belongs to the ten largest clones.

At one collaborating source in Seattle, patients were enrolled during active infection and were followed longitudinally through the course of disease. Each collaborating institution followed its own protocols to collect whole blood in K2EDTA tubes. Collaborator samples were shipped for TCRbeta analysis as frozen whole blood, isolated PBMCs, or DNA extracted from either sample type. The V and J genes are TRBV5-1 and TRBJ1-1; the D segment cannot be called with confidence. The sequence came from a woman between 45 and 60 years old with COVID-19, enrolled during active disease. Source material: peripheral blood. The nucleotide sequence reads as follows: TGCGCCAGCAGCTTGGCTGGGGAGAGAACTGAAGCTTTCTTT. Translated, it reads CASSLAGERTEAFF.